This T cell receptor beta chain was obtained from a study of tumor T cells in aggressive B-cell lymphoma. The repertoire was sequenced with immunoSEQ multiplex PCR; TCRdb's copy has only in-frame clones and lacks some. The data hold some 10,000 clones, with 85% observed a single time. The specimen sequenced was tumor tissue. The receptor comes from an adult with diffuse large B cell lymphoma.

The CDR3 protein is CSARRGETQYF. The CDR3 coding sequence is TGCAGTGCTAGAAGGGGGGAGACCCAGTACTTC. The rearrangement joins TRBV20-1 to TRBJ2-5; a weak D match, TRBD1 (6 bases). CDR1 DFQATT and CDR2 SNEGSKA come from the germline V gene (reference sequence). The V end was cut by 2 bases, the J end by 5 bases, with 6 bases between. The CDR3 covers 11 residues.